The 32 T cell receptor beta chains below come from one sample, sequenced in a study of CD8+CD57+ T cells in acquired aplastic anemia. The TCR beta profiling, which covered VDJ combination and CDR3 sequence, was carried out using genomic DNA as the template. Via MiXCR, TCRdb re-called the reads, giving one row per CDR3 protein. In the table there are approximately 190,000 distinct CDR3 sequences, 48% of which are singletons. By flow cytometry, patients selected for sequencing had shown an expansion of CD8+CD57+ cells. Sample: sorted CD4+, CD8+, or CD8+CD57+ T cells (not recorded which) from PBMCs. These receptors were taken from a human donor with aplastic anemia.

The table lists this clonotype with many counts. The rearrangement uses TRBV13 and TRBJ2-5, with unresolved D. V was trimmed by 3 bases and J by 3 bases, leaving 5 bases between them. The germline gives CDR1 PRHDT, CDR2 FYEKMQ (reference sequence). CDR3 length: 12 amino acids. The CDR3 DNA reads TGTGCCAGCAGCTTGAGCAAAGAGACCCAGTACTTC. The encoded protein is CASSLSKETQYF.

This clonotype was seen a handful of times. An end of the junction differs from the germline gene, which may be a read error. This rearrangement joins TRBV6-5 to TRBJ2-7; D gene unclear. Looked up from germline, CDR1 is MNHEY and CDR2 is SVGAGI. This CDR3 has 13 residues. CDR3 sequence (DNA): TGTGCCGGCAGTTACAAAATTGGACGCGAGCAGTACTTC. This gives the protein CAGSYKIGREQYF.

The chain joins TRBV5-6 to TRBJ2-5; 10 bases align to TRBD1. Germline CDR1 and CDR2: SGHDT and YYEEEE. V shed 4 bases and J 2 bases; nucleotides not matched to a gene: 8. This CDR3 comprises 16 residues. CDR3 in DNA: TGTGCCAGCAGCGCCCGGGACAGGGGTGGGCAAGAGACCCAGTACTTC. This encodes CASSARDRGGQETQYF.

In this sample, this clonotype turned up many times. This chain links TRBV16 with TRBJ2-7; possible D gene TRBD1, 6 bases. This CDR3 has 14 residues. V was shortened by 5 bases and J by 0 bases, with 11 bases between the two germline ends. Germline V gene lookup returns CDR1 KGHSY and CDR2 FQNENV. The CDR3 protein is CASSNRVPSYEQYF. The DNA of the CDR3 is TGTGCCAGCAGCAACAGGGTCCCCTCCTACGAGCAGTACTTC.

The chain carries TRBV5-4 and TRBJ2-2; TRBD2 matches at 7 bases. The CDR3 has 15 amino acids. The trim removed 3 bases at V and 3 bases at J, leaving 5 bases unmatched. Germline-derived CDR1 and CDR2 are SGHNT and YYREEE (reference sequence). The DNA of the CDR3 is TGTGCCAGCAGCTACGGGGCGGGAGACACCGGGGAGCTGTTTTTT. This codes for CASSYGAGDTGELFF. The entire variable domain, with the rest obtained from reference TRBV5-4 and TRBJ2-2, is as follows: ETGVTQSPTHLIKTRGQQVTLRCSSQSGHNTVSWYQQALGQGPQFIFQYYREEENGRGNFPPRFSGLQFPNYSSELNVNALELDDSALYLCASSYGAGDTGELFFGEGSRLTVL.

This chain joins TRBV2 and TRBJ2-1; 10 bases agree with TRBD2. With V trimmed by 8 bases and J by 8 bases, 3 bases remained unmatched. The CDR3 is 12 amino acids. Germline CDR1 SNHLY, CDR2 FYNNEI. CDR3 residues: CASLAGGYEQFF. The CDR3 DNA reads as TGTGCCAGCTTAGCGGGAGGTTATGAGCAGTTCTTC.

The rearrangement uses TRBV12-3 or TRBV12-4 and TRBJ2-7; TRBD2 matches 9 bases. Trimming at V came to 5 bases and at J to 2 bases, leaving 7 bases not matched to a gene. The CDR3 consists of 15 residues. In nucleotides, the CDR3 is TGTGCCAGCAGTCTAACGACTAGCGGTCCCTACGAGCAGTACTTC. This translates into CASSLTTSGPYEQYF.

About this clonotype itself: A much larger clonotype is one base distant, so this may be a read error. The CDR3 carries no conserved terminal phenylalanine or tryptophan, so it likely arises from a read error. The V call is TRBV5-4, the J call TRBJ1-4; D unresolved. This CDR3 comprises 15 residues. Between the trimmed V and J ends, which lost 4 bases and 8 bases, there was a span of 18 bases. Germline V CDR1 and CDR2: SGHNT, YYREEE (reference sequence). In nucleotides, the CDR3 is TGTGCCAGCAGCAAGAGGGAATGGCAAAACGAAAAACTGTTTCTT. Its translation is CASSKREWQNEKLFL.

The rearrangement links TRBV12-3 or TRBV12-4 to TRBJ1-5; 7 bases line up with TRBD1. V shed 5 bases, J shed 1 base, and the junction held 8 bases outside the gene matches. The CDR3 covers 16 residues. In nucleotides, the CDR3 is TGTGCCAGCAGTCGATCAGGGGGAGGAAGCAATCAGCCCCAGCATTTT. It encodes CASSRSGGGSNQPQHF.

This clonotype was recorded at least ten times. The germline gene is not matched at one end of the junction; a read error may be the cause. CDR3 in amino acids: CATSEGQGKTGELLF. CDR3 DNA sequence: TGTGCCACCAGTGAGGGACAGGGGAAAACCGGGGAGCTGCTTTTT. This chain links TRBV24-1 with TRBJ2-2, with 10 positions matching TRBD1. This CDR3 has 15 residues. Germline values: CDR1 KGHDR, CDR2 SFDVKD.

This clonotype was recorded at least ten times. In DNA, the CDR3 is TGCGCCAGCAGCCAATTAGCGGGAGAACGGTCAGATACGCAGTATTTT. The encoded protein is CASSQLAGERSDTQYF. The chain is built from TRBV4-1 and TRBJ2-3, with 9 bases identical to TRBD2. CDR1 and CDR2 from the germline V gene are MGHRA and YSYEKL. The CDR3 contains 16 residues. Trimming cost V 2 bases and J 4 bases; bases outside gene matches: 7.

In nucleotides, the CDR3 is TGTGCCGCCTCCGGGACAGCGATCACTGAAGCTTTCTTT. This encodes CAASGTAITEAFF. The rearrangement joins TRBV19 to TRBJ1-1; 7 bases fit TRBD1. The CDR3 runs to 13 residues. The J segment lost 4 bases and the V segment lost 11 bases, leaving 10 bases of the junction unmatched. The germline CDR1 and CDR2 sequences are LNHDA and SQIVND (reference sequence).

In this sample, this clonotype turned up many times. The chain is built from TRBV20-1 and TRBJ1-1; D is possibly TRBD1 (6 bases). Trimming left V 6 bases short and J 4 bases short, with 12 bases between. This CDR3 contains 12 residues. From germline, CDR1 is DFQATT and CDR2 SNEGSKA (reference sequence). The CDR3 sequence: CSATQGTTEAFF. DNA of the CDR3: TGCAGTGCAACCCAGGGGACCACTGAAGCTTTCTTT.

The gene calls are TRBV13 and TRBJ2-1, with 7 bases identical to TRBD1. This CDR3 contains 15 residues. V was pared by 6 bases and J by 5 bases, with 10 bases of the junction left unmatched. Per the germline V gene, CDR1 is PRHDT and CDR2 is FYEKMQ (reference sequence). The CDR3 is CASRYDRERNNEQFF. CDR3 DNA sequence: TGTGCCAGCAGGTACGACAGGGAACGGAACAATGAGCAGTTCTTC. The full variable domain, in which reference TRBV13 and TRBJ2-1 provide the parts outside the CDR3, is AAGVIQSPRHLIKEKRETATLKCYPIPRHDTVYWYQQGPGQDPQFLISFYEKMQSDKGSIPDRFSAQQFSDYHSELNMSSLELGDSALYFCASRYDRERNNEQFFGPGTRLTVL.

This clonotype has only a few counts. This chain connects TRBV12-3 or TRBV12-4 to TRBJ1-4; D is perhaps TRBD1 (5 bases). Trimming pared 2 bases from V and 8 bases from J, leaving 12 bases between. CDR3 length equals 14 residues. The CDR3 nucleotides are TGTGCCAGCAGTTTATGGCAGGGCGGCGAAAAACTGTTTTTT. This gives the protein CASSLWQGGEKLFF.

This clonotype showed up many times. J is TRBJ2-7 and V is TRBV6-4, with D perhaps matching TRBD1 or TRBD2 (5 bases each). V was shortened by 2 bases and J by 2 bases, with 16 bases between the two germline ends. Germline CDR1 is MRHNA and CDR2 is SNTAGT. The CDR3 has 16 amino acids. The CDR3 nucleotides read TGTGCCAGCAGTGACCCGGGGACCCCGGATCCCTACGAGCAGTACTTC. Translated, it gives CASSDPGTPDPYEQYF.

This CDR3 is CASSPTGPANYGYTF. The CDR3 DNA sequence: TGTGCCAGCAGCCCTACAGGACCGGCTAACTATGGCTACACCTTC. The gene calls are TRBV12-3 or TRBV12-4 and TRBJ1-2, with D maybe TRBD1 (5 bases). The V gene lost 6 bases and the J gene lost 0 bases, with 14 bases spanning the gap. CDR3 length: 15 residues.

This clonotype was detected only once. The V call is TRBV20-1, the J call TRBJ2-2; D is possibly TRBD2 (5 bases). CDR1 is DFQATT, CDR2 SNEGSKA, per germline (reference sequence). This CDR3 comprises 14 residues. V shed 2 bases and J shed 1 base, with 8 bases lying between them. In nucleotides, the CDR3 is TGCAGTGCTAGACCGGGGAAGAACACCGGGGAGCTGTTTTTT. Translation: CSARPGKNTGELFF.

This clonotype was counted at least ten times. This chain links TRBV5-1 with TRBJ1-4; maybe TRBD1 (6 bases). CDR3 length: 14 residues. V lost 5 bases and J 1 base, leaving 9 bases between the germline ends. The germline gives CDR1 SGHRS, CDR2 YFSETQ. CDR3 loop: CASSAGETNEKLFF. CDR3 DNA: TGCGCCAGCAGTGCAGGGGAAACTAATGAAAAACTGTTTTTT. The variable domain in full, with the rest retrieved from reference TRBV5-1 and TRBJ1-4, is KAGVTQTPRYLIKTRGQQVTLSCSPISGHRSVSWYQQTPGQGLQFLFEYFSETQRNKGNFPGRFSGRQFSNSRSEMNVSTLELGDSALYLCASSAGETNEKLFFGSGTQLSVL.

The sample holds many counts of this clonotype. The rearrangement joins TRBV5-4 to TRBJ1-1; weak D call: TRBD1 (5 bases). Trimming pared 4 bases from V and 1 base from J, leaving 11 bases between. Germline V gene lookup returns CDR1 SGHNT and CDR2 YYREEE (reference sequence). CDR3 length equals 14 residues. The CDR3 reads CASSGGRRNTEAFF. CDR3 nucleotides: TGTGCCAGCAGCGGGGGTAGGCGGAACACTGAAGCTTTCTTT.

The CDR3 here is CASSYSAGAPTGELFF. Written as DNA, the CDR3 is TGTGCCAGCAGTTACTCGGCAGGGGCACCCACCGGGGAGCTGTTTTTT. V gene TRBV6-2 or TRBV6-3 combines with J gene TRBJ2-2, with D perhaps TRBD1 (6 bases). Deletions cut 0 bases from V and 4 bases from J, with 12 bases between. Germline V gene lookup returns CDR1 MNHEY and CDR2 SVGEGT. The CDR3 extends over 16 amino acids.

The chain couples TRBV10-1 to TRBJ2-2; maybe TRBD1 (5 bases). The CDR3 contains 15 residues. Germline assignment: CDR1 WNHNN and CDR2 SYGVQD (reference sequence). V was pared by 2 bases and J by 4 bases, with 11 bases between. In DNA, the CDR3 is TGCGCCAGCAGTGAGCAGGGAACCTTCACCGGGGAGCTGTTTTTT. Protein product: CASSEQGTFTGELFF.

This clonotype was found many times. One junction end does not reproduce the germline sequence, and a read error may be involved. The chain recombines TRBV6-1 with TRBJ1-1; D is ambiguous. Germline CDR1 is MNHNS and CDR2 is SASEGT. The CDR3 consists of 13 residues. The CDR3 protein is CASSPTGRPEAFF. The CDR3 DNA reads TGTGCCAGCAGTCCAACGGGGAGGCCTGAGGCTTTCTTT.

This chain connects TRBV29-1 to TRBJ2-7; weak D call: TRBD1 (5 bases). Germline V CDR1 and CDR2: SQVTM, ANQGSEA. The CDR3 is 14 residues long. Trimming cost V 1 base and J 5 bases, with 15 bases left between them. CDR3 DNA: TGCAGCGTTGAAGGGTCAGGCAGGGTCGACGAGCAGTACTTC. Residues: CSVEGSGRVDEQYF.

This chain joins TRBV24-1 and TRBJ2-1; the D is unclear. The V gene lost 3 bases and the J gene lost 5 bases, with 10 bases spanning the gap. This CDR3 contains 14 residues. The germline V gene encodes CDR1 KGHDR and CDR2 SFDVKD. The CDR3 DNA reads as TGTGCCACCAGTGATGTAATGATAAACAATGAGCAGTTCTTC. This translates into CATSDVMINNEQFF.

The chain uses TRBV7-9 and TRBJ2-7; D may be TRBD1 (5 bases). The germline V gene encodes CDR1 SEHNR and CDR2 FQNEAQ (reference sequence). This CDR3 region has 14 residues. Deletions cut 5 bases from V and 7 bases from J, with 18 bases between. CDR3 amino acids: CASSRTMNTGEQYF. The CDR3 DNA sequence: TGTGCCAGCAGCCGGACAATGAACACCGGGGAGCAGTACTTC.

This clonotype came up a few times. The chain is built from TRBV24-1 and TRBJ1-3; D gene ambiguous. Between the trimmed V and J ends, which lost 3 bases and 3 bases, there was a span of 11 bases. Germline V gene lookup returns CDR1 KGHDR and CDR2 SFDVKD. CDR3 size: 15 residues. CDR3 amino acids: CATSDAKEIGNTIYF. The CDR3 DNA is TGTGCCACCAGTGATGCCAAGGAGATTGGAAACACCATATATTTT.

The genes are TRBV11-3 and TRBJ2-7; D gene uncertain. Deletions cut 1 base from V and 0 bases from J, with 10 bases between. The CDR3 sequence is 15 residues long. Per the germline V gene, CDR1 is SGHNT and CDR2 is YENEEA. Here the CDR3 reads CASSLGGFGSYEQYF. CDR3 nucleotides: TGTGCCAGCAGCTTAGGTGGGTTTGGCTCCTACGAGCAGTACTTC.

Many counts were recorded for this clonotype. The V gene is TRBV10-1, the J gene TRBJ2-5; D ambiguous. The germline V gene has CDR1 WNHNN and CDR2 SYGVQD (reference sequence). The CDR3 spans 11 residues. Trimming took 5 bases from V and 5 from J, leaving 6 bases between them. As DNA, the CDR3 is TGCGCCAGCAGTCCAGTGGAGACCCAGTACTTC. Translating gives CASSPVETQYF.

V usage is TRBV2 and J usage is TRBJ2-7; 10 bases fit TRBD2. This CDR3 comprises 13 residues. The germline V gene encodes CDR1 SNHLY and CDR2 FYNNEI. The CDR3 protein is CARDPLAGSEQYF. CDR3 DNA: TGTGCTAGAGATCCACTAGCGGGAAGCGAGCAGTACTTC.

This clonotype has a count of ten or more. V gene TRBV20-1 combines with J gene TRBJ2-3, with unresolved D. This CDR3 contains 12 residues. Trimming took off 5 bases at V and 3 bases at J, with 9 bases between the two ends. Germline CDR1 DFQATT, CDR2 SNEGSKA (reference sequence). The CDR3 sequence is CSARGPTDTQYF. CDR3 coding DNA: TGCAGTGCTCGCGGACCGACAGATACGCAGTATTTT.

The CDR3 loop is CASRAITSGRARGELFF. CDR3 nucleotide sequence: TGTGCCAGCAGAGCGATTACTAGCGGGAGGGCCAGGGGGGAGCTGTTTTTT. The chain has TRBV11-2 and TRBJ2-2; 13 nucleotides agree with TRBD2. The CDR3 sequence is 17 residues long. Germline V gene sequence: CDR1 SGHAT, CDR2 FQNNGV. The trim removed 6 bases at V and 8 bases at J, leaving 12 bases unmatched. The complete variable domain, with remaining parts taken from reference TRBV11-2 and TRBJ2-2, reads EAGVAQSPRYKIIEKRQSVAFWCNPISGHATLYWYQQILGQGPKLLIQFQNNGVVDDSQLPKDRFSAERLKGVDSTLKIQPAKLEDSAVYLCASRAITSGRARGELFFGEGSRLTVL.